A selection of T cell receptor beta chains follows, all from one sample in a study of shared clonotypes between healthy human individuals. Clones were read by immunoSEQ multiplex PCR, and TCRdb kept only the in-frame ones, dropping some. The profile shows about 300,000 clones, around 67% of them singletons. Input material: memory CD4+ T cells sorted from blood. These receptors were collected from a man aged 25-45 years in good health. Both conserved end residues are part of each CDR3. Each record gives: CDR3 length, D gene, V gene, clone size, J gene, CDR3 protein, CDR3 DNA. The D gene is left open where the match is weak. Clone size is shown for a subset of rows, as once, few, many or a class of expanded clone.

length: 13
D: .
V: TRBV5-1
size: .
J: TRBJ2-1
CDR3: CASSLALYNEQFF
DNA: TGCGCCAGCAGCTTGGCCCTGTACAATGAGCAGTTCTTC

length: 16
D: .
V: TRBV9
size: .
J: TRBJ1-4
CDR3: CASSVSMGNRAEKLFF
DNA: TGTGCCAGCAGCGTGTCGATGGGGAATCGGGCTGAAAAACTGTTTTTT

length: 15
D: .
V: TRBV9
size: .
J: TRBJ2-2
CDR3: CASSVVPGVHRELFF
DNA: TGTGCCAGCAGCGTAGTTCCAGGGGTTCATCGGGAGCTGTTTTTT

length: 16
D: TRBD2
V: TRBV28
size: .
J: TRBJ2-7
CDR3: CASSFARTSGEYELYF
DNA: TGTGCCAGCAGTTTTGCCCGGACTAGCGGAGAGTACGAGCTGTACTTC

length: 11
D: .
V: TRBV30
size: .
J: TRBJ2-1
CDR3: CAWKGYNEQFF
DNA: TGTGCCTGGAAGGGTTACAATGAGCAGTTCTTC

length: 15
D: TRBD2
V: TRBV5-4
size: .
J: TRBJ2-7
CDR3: CASSLPSGRTYEQYF
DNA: TGTGCCAGCAGCTTGCCGAGCGGGAGGACCTACGAGCAGTACTTC

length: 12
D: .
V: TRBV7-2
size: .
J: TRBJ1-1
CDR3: CASSLDQAGAFF
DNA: TGTGCCAGCAGCTTAGATCAAGCGGGAGCTTTCTTT

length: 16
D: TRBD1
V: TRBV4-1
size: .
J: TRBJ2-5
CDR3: CASSLGQAFYQETQYF
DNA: TGCGCCAGCAGCTTGGGACAGGCGTTTTACCAAGAGACCCAGTACTTC

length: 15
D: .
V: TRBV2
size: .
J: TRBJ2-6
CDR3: CASSDQGAGANVLTF
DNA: TGTGCCAGCAGTGATCAAGGGGCTGGGGCCAACGTCCTGACTTTC

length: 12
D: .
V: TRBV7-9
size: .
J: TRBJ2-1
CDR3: CASSQTGTFQFF
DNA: TGTGCCAGCAGCCAAACCGGGACATTTCAGTTCTTC

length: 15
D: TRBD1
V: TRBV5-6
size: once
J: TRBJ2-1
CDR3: CASSFPGQGSNEQFF
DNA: TGTGCCAGCAGCTTCCCGGGACAGGGGTCGAATGAGCAGTTCTTC

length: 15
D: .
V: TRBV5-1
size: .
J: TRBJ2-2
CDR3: CASSYDSQGTGELFF
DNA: TGCGCCAGCAGCTATGATTCGCAGGGGACCGGGGAGCTGTTTTTT

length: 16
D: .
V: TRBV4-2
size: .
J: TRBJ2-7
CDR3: CASSQDIGGFRYEQYF
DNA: TGTGCCAGCAGCCAAGATATAGGGGGGTTTCGCTACGAGCAGTACTTC

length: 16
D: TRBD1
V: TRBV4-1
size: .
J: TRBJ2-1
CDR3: CASSLGTGGSYNEQFF
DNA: TGCGCCAGCAGCCTAGGTACAGGGGGTTCCTACAATGAGCAGTTCTTC

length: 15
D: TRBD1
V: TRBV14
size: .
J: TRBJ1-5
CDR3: CASSQTTAGGQPQHF
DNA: TGTGCCAGCAGCCAAACAACGGCAGGGGGACAGCCCCAGCATTTT

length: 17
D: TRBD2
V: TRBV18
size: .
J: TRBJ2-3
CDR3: CASSPASREGNTDTQYF
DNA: TGTGCCAGCTCACCGGCGTCGCGGGAGGGTAACACAGATACGCAGTATTTT

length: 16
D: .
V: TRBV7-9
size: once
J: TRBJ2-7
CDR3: CASSLGRPVMGYEQYF
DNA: TGTGCCAGCAGCTTAGGGAGGCCGGTGATGGGATACGAGCAGTACTTC

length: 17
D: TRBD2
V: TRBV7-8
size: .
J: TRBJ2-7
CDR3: CASSKAPASGSSYEQYF
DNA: TGTGCCAGCAGCAAGGCCCCTGCAAGCGGGAGCTCCTACGAGCAGTACTTC

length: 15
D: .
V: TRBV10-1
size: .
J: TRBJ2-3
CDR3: CASSDTGQGTDTQYF
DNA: TGCGCCAGCAGTGACACAGGGCAGGGCACAGATACGCAGTATTTT

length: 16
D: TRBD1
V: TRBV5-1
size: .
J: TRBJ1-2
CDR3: CASSLAGTGNFYGYTF
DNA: TGCGCCAGCAGCTTGGCCGGGACAGGGAACTTTTATGGCTACACCTTC

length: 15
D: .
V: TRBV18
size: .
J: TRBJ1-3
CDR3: CASSPQGATGNTIYF
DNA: TGTGCCAGCTCACCACAGGGAGCTACTGGAAACACCATATATTTT

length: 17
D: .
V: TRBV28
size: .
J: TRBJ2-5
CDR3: CASRIGWGKGSGETQYF
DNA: TGTGCCAGCAGAATAGGGTGGGGGAAGGGGTCGGGAGAGACCCAGTACTTC

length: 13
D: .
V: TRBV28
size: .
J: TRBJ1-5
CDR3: CASSLQGSQPQHF
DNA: TGTGCCAGCAGTTTACAGGGTAGTCAGCCCCAGCATTTT

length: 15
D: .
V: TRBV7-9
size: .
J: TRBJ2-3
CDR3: CASSFGGVTTDTQYF
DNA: TGTGCCAGCAGCTTTGGGGGAGTGACCACAGATACGCAGTATTTT

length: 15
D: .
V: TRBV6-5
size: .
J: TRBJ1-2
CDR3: CASSYAVGQAKGYTF
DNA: TGTGCCAGCAGTTATGCGGTCGGCCAGGCGAAAGGCTACACCTTC

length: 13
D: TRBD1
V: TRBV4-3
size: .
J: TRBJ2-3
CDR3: CASSQGASDTQYF
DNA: TGCGCCAGCAGTCAGGGGGCGTCGGATACGCAGTATTTT